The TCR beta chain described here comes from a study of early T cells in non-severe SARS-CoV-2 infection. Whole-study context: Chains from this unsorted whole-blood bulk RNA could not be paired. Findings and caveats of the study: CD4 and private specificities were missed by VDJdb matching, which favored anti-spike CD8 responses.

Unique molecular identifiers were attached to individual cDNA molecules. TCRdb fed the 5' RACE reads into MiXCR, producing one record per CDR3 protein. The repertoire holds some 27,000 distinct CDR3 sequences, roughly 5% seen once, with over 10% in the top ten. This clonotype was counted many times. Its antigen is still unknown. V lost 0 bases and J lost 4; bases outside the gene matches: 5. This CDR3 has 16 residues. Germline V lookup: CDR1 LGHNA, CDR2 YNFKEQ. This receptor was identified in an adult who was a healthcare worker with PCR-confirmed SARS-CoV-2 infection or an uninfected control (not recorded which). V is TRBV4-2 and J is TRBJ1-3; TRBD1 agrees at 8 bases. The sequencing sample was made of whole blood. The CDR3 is CASSQDPTGGGNTIYF. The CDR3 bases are TGTGCCAGCAGCCAAGATCCCACAGGGGGGGGAAACACCATATATTTT.